This T cell receptor (beta chain) is drawn from a study of cytomegalovirus exposure and HLA in healthy donors. Only one count was recorded for this clone. Its antigen is not known. Trimming took off 4 bases at V and 1 base at J, with 21 bases between the two ends. The CDR3 contains 18 residues. CDR1 is SGDLS and CDR2 is YYNGEE in the germline V gene. Findings of the study overall: The HLA-A and HLA-B alleles of most subjects were reportedly predicted accurately from TCR beta sequences. Trimming of TCR beta V- and J-genes showed a link, identified in a later analysis, to a missense DCLRE1C variant. Follow-up analysis seemed to connect common viral pathogens with several of the most significant clusters identified.

Researchers ran the PCR with 60 Vbeta and 13 Jbeta primers. Method: immunoSEQ multiplex PCR; TCRdb's copy keeps in-frame clones and lacks some. Of 150,000 to 200,000 clones in the sample, 60% to 80% were seen once. The sample comprised PBMCs. This TCR derives from a young man in good health and CMV-seropositive. The V gene is TRBV9, the J gene TRBJ2-1, with D perhaps matching TRBD2 (6 bases). In DNA, the CDR3 is TGTGCCAGCAGCACGAGACCCCTTGGGACTGGTTCCTACAATGAGCAGTTCTTC. Protein: CASSTRPLGTGSYNEQFF.